These T cell receptor beta chains were read from a single sample in a study of early T cells in non-severe SARS-CoV-2 infection. TCRdb passed the 5' RACE reads through MiXCR, listing each CDR3 protein once. The sample has around 57,000 distinct CDR3 sequences, 11% seen once. The sample taken for sequencing was whole blood. The receptors shown here come from an adult who was a healthcare worker with PCR-confirmed SARS-CoV-2 infection or an uninfected control (not recorded which). The CDR3 runs from the conserved cysteine through the conserved F or W. Fields, in order: J gene, D gene, V gene, clone size, CDR3 DNA, CDR3 protein. D genes are given only for firm matches. Only part of the rows carry a size: once, few, many, or a class if the clone is expanded.

TRBJ1-1 | TRBD1 | TRBV3-1 | few | TGTGCCAGCAGCCAAGAACGAGCAACAGGGGGCCCTTTGTTTGCTTTCTTT | CASSQERATGGPLFAFF
TRBJ1-2 | NA | TRBV12-3/TRBV12-4 | many | TGTGCCAGCAGCCGGATGAGCTATGGCTACACCTTC | CASSRMSYGYTF
TRBJ2-7 | NA | TRBV3-1 | few | TGTGCCAGCAGCCAGACACAGGGAGTGATTGAGCAGTACTTC | CASSQTQGVIEQYF
TRBJ1-4 | NA | TRBV7-9 | NA | TGTGCCAGCAGCTCTTCACTGGTTGCAGAAAAACTGTTTTTT | CASSSSLVAEKLFF
TRBJ1-1 | TRBD1 | TRBV20-1 | NA | TGCAGTGCTGCCCCTCCCGGACAGGGGGCCGGCACTGAAGCTTTCTTT | CSAAPPGQGAGTEAFF
TRBJ2-7 | NA | TRBV28 | many | TGTGCCAGCAGTCGGACAGGGAGGGTGCAGTACTTC | CASSRTGRVQYF
TRBJ2-7 | TRBD1 | TRBV6-2/TRBV6-3 | NA | TGTGCCAGCAGTGACCCGGGACAGGGAACCTACGAGCAGTACTTC | CASSDPGQGTYEQYF
TRBJ2-2 | TRBD1 | TRBV5-5 | NA | TGTGCCAGCAGCTTCTTACAGGGGATGGGGGCCGGGGAGCTGTTTTTT | CASSFLQGMGAGELFF
TRBJ1-5 | NA | TRBV10-3 | once | TGTGCCATCAGTATCGATAGCAATCAGCCCCAGCATTTT | CAISIDSNQPQHF
TRBJ2-2 | TRBD2 | TRBV28 | few | TGTGCCACAGCTAGCGGATTCTCCGGGGAGCTGTTTTTT | CATASGFSGELFF
TRBJ1-2 | NA | TRBV28 | NA | TGTGCCAGCCGGACACGAAACTATGGCTACACCTTC | CASRTRNYGYTF
TRBJ1-6 | TRBD1 | TRBV10-1 | many | TGCGCCAGCGTGGGACAGGCCCTTAATTCACCCCTCCACTTT | CASVGQALNSPLHF
TRBJ1-2 | NA | TRBV28 | many | TGTGCCAGCAGTCCAGGGAGGGACTATGGCTACACCTTC | CASSPGRDYGYTF
TRBJ2-1 | TRBD2 | TRBV30 | few | TGTGCCTGGACTAGCGGGGCCCCCTTATACAATGAGCAGTTCTTC | CAWTSGAPLYNEQFF
TRBJ1-5 | TRBD1 | TRBV19 | few | TGTGCCAGTAGTATAGACCCGGGACAGGGATGGCAGCCCCAGCATTTT | CASSIDPGQGWQPQHF
TRBJ1-5 | NA | TRBV19 | many | TGTGCCAGTACCGAAGGTAGGGGGAGCAATCAGCCCCAGCATTTT | CASTEGRGSNQPQHF
TRBJ2-7 | NA | TRBV29-1 | few | TGCAGCGTTGACCTGGGCTTGGGGTACGAGCAGTACTTC | CSVDLGLGYEQYF
TRBJ2-5 | TRBD2 | TRBV5-1 | many | TGCGCCAGCAGCAGGGGGACTAGCAGACAAGAGACCCAGTACTTC | CASSRGTSRQETQYF
TRBJ1-1 | NA | TRBV2 | NA | TGTGCCAGCAGTGCGGAGGTGAACACTGAAGCTTTCTTT | CASSAEVNTEAFF
TRBJ2-1 | NA | TRBV12-5 | few | TGTGCTAGTCGAGAGACAGGTAACAATGAGCAGTTCTTC | CASRETGNNEQFF
TRBJ1-1 | NA | TRBV18 | few | TGTGCCAGCTCACCACGACTGATCCCCGCGGGGACTGAAGCTTTCTTT | CASSPRLIPAGTEAFF
TRBJ2-2 | NA | TRBV5-6 | many | TGTGCCAGCAGCTTGGAATCCTACGCGAACACCGGGGAGCTGTTTTTT | CASSLESYANTGELFF
TRBJ1-1 | NA | TRBV6-6 | few | TGTGCCAGCAGTTCCTTTGGGATATCAGGAGGCACTGAAGCTTTCTTT | CASSSFGISGGTEAFF
TRBJ2-1 | NA | TRBV4-2 | few | TGTGCCAGCAGCCAAGATCCGGGTTCCGCCTACAATGAGCAGTTCTTC | CASSQDPGSAYNEQFF
TRBJ1-4 | TRBD1 | TRBV18 | many | TGTGCCAGCTCACCGGGGGACAGGGGAGGTGAAAAACTGTTTTTT | CASSPGDRGGEKLFF
TRBJ2-1 | NA | TRBV19 | few | TGTGCCAGTAGTATAGATCGGAGGAATGAGCAGTTCTTC | CASSIDRRNEQFF
TRBJ1-1 | NA | TRBV15 | many | TGTGCCACCAGCAGAGAGTCGGGGGGTGAAGCTTTCTTT | CATSRESGGEAFF
TRBJ1-5 | TRBD1 | TRBV7-9 | few | TGTGCCAGCAGCGAAGGTGGTAGGGGGCGGCAGCCCCAGCATTTT | CASSEGGRGRQPQHF
TRBJ1-2 | TRBD1 | TRBV29-1 | few | TGCAGCGTTGAAGGCCCATTACAGGGGTTGTCTAACTATGGCTACACCTTC | CSVEGPLQGLSNYGYTF
TRBJ2-1 | TRBD2 | TRBV7-9 | few | TGTGCCAGCAGTCCGGGGACTAGCCGCTACAATGAGCAGTTCTTC | CASSPGTSRYNEQFF
TRBJ2-1 | TRBD2 | TRBV7-2 | NA | TGTGCCAGCAGCCCAGGACTAGCGGGGGGAGGCACGCAGTTCTTC | CASSPGLAGGGTQFF
TRBJ1-1 | NA | TRBV28 | NA | TGTGCCAGCAGCCCTGGGGGGGGCGGTAACACTGAAGCTTTCTTT | CASSPGGGGNTEAFF
TRBJ1-6 | TRBD1 | TRBV7-9 | few | TGTGCCAGCAGCTTCAGGGACAGTACTAATTCACCCCTCCACTTT | CASSFRDSTNSPLHF
TRBJ2-5 | TRBD1 | TRBV4-2 | few | TGTGCCAGCAGCCAAGGGCGGGCAGGGGGATTGGAGACCCAGTACTTC | CASSQGRAGGLETQYF
TRBJ2-7 | NA | TRBV5-1 | few | TGCGCCAGCAGCTTACCTCAGGGTGCCAGCTCCTACGAGCAGTACTTC | CASSLPQGASSYEQYF
TRBJ2-7 | TRBD2 | TRBV20-1 | many | TGCAGTGCTAGAGATCCGCGCGGGAGAGGTGAGCAGTACTTC | CSARDPRGRGEQYF
TRBJ2-3 | TRBD2 | TRBV11-2 | few | TGTGCCAGCAGCCCTGGACTAGAGGGGATAGTTGGCACAGATACGCAGTATTTT | CASSPGLEGIVGTDTQYF
TRBJ2-2 | NA | TRBV20-1 | few | TGCAGTGCCCAGAACACCGGGGAGCTGTTTTTT | CSAQNTGELFF
TRBJ2-2 | NA | TRBV4-1 | many | TGCGCCAGCAGCCAAGATCCCGAGACATTGAACACCGGGGAGCTGTTTTTT | CASSQDPETLNTGELFF
TRBJ2-1 | TRBD2 | TRBV7-2 | NA | TGTGCCAGCAGCTTAGGGCGGGAGGTCTATGAGCAGTTCTTC | CASSLGREVYEQFF
TRBJ2-3 | TRBD2 | TRBV7-9 | NA | TGTGCCAGCAGCTCGGGGGGACGAAGCACAGATACGCAGTATTTT | CASSSGGRSTDTQYF
TRBJ2-3 | TRBD2 | TRBV4-1 | few | TGCGCCAGCAGCGCGGGGGGACTAGTGCCCGGCACAGATACGCAGTATTTT | CASSAGGLVPGTDTQYF
TRBJ2-3 | NA | TRBV12-3/TRBV12-4 | many | TGTGCCACCTCGGAGAACACAGATACGCAGTATTTT | CATSENTDTQYF
TRBJ2-1 | NA | TRBV4-2 | many | TGTGCCAGCAGCCGGGCCGGCGCAGGATCCTACAATGAGCAGTTCTTC | CASSRAGAGSYNEQFF
TRBJ2-7 | NA | TRBV28 | many | TGTGCCAGTTTAAGCGGGCACTCCTACGAGCAGTACTTC | CASLSGHSYEQYF
TRBJ2-1 | NA | TRBV28 | few | TGTGCCAGCAGTTCCCCCGGCGGCGCGGCGACGTCCTACAATGAGCAGTTCTTC | CASSSPGGAATSYNEQFF
TRBJ2-1 | TRBD2 | TRBV30 | NA | TGTGCCTGGAGTGAACTGTTCTTAGGACTAGCGGGAGATAGTAGGGATGAGCAGTTCTTC | CAWSELFLGLAGDSRDEQFF
TRBJ2-1 | TRBD2 | TRBV12-3/TRBV12-4 | few | TGTGCCAGCAGGCTGACTAGCGGACGTTACAATGAGCAGTTCTTC | CASRLTSGRYNEQFF
TRBJ1-5 | TRBD1 | TRBV6-4 | NA | TGTGCCAGCAGTGACGGACAGGGCGGCAATCAGCCCCAGCATTTT | CASSDGQGGNQPQHF
TRBJ2-1 | NA | TRBV20-1 | few | TGCAGTGCTAGAGGACAGTTGGATGAGCAGTTCTTC | CSARGQLDEQFF
TRBJ2-5 | NA | TRBV5-4 | many | TGTGCCAGCAGCTCCCCCGGCGGGCAAGAGACCCAGTACTTC | CASSSPGGQETQYF
TRBJ2-1 | NA | TRBV9 | NA | TGTGCCAGCAGCGGGAGGACCTACAATGAGCAGTTCTTC | CASSGRTYNEQFF
TRBJ2-3 | TRBD2 | TRBV6-4 | few | TGTGCCAGCAGTGACTCGACTAGCGGGGGCACAGATACGCAGTATTTT | CASSDSTSGGTDTQYF
TRBJ1-2 | NA | TRBV28 | NA | TGTGCCAGCGAGAGGGGAGGCTATGGCTACACCTTC | CASERGGYGYTF
TRBJ2-5 | TRBD2 | TRBV29-1 | NA | TGCAGCGTTGAATCCCTAGCGGGAGTGGAGACCCAGTACTTC | CSVESLAGVETQYF
TRBJ2-3 | TRBD2 | TRBV7-2 | many | TGTGCCAGCAGCTCCGGACTAGCGGGAGATACGCAGTATTTT | CASSSGLAGDTQYF
TRBJ1-1 | TRBD1 | TRBV20-1 | many | TGCAGTGCTAGGCGGACAGGGTTTTCTTCGAACACTGAAGCTTTCTTT | CSARRTGFSSNTEAFF
TRBJ2-7 | TRBD1 | TRBV15 | NA | TGTGCCACCAGCAGAGATTCCTTCCGGGGACAGACCTACGAGCAGTACTTC | CATSRDSFRGQTYEQYF
TRBJ2-5 | TRBD1 | TRBV7-3 | NA | TGTGCCAGCAGCTCCGGACAGGGGGAAGGGGAGACCCAGTACTTC | CASSSGQGEGETQYF